Below, 22 T cell receptor beta chains from the same sample are listed, as sequenced in a study of patients and donors after allogeneic stem cell transplantation. TCRdb analysed the RT-PCR reads with MiXCR anew, one entry per CDR3 protein. The data contain over 200,000 distinct CDR3 sequences, 35% to 45% of them singletons. What was sequenced was blood, either unsorted or a sorted T cell fraction (not recorded which). The receptors shown here come from a human donor who was either an allogeneic HSCT recipient or a stem cell or donor lymphocyte infusion donor (not recorded which). It is not recorded whose cells these are; they may come from a transplant donor.

There are a few counts of this clonotype. The CDR3: CASSLVGETNEKLFF. CDR3 sequence (DNA): TGCGCCAGCAGCCTCGTGGGAGAGACGAATGAAAAACTGTTTTTT. The chain joins TRBV5-1 to TRBJ1-4; no definite D call. Germline-derived CDR1 and CDR2 are SGHRS and YFSETQ. This CDR3 has 15 residues. V gave up 4 bases and J gave up 5 bases, with 15 bases separating them.

A word on this clonotype: The junction and the germline gene differ at one end; a read error may be behind it. The chain carries TRBV27 and TRBJ2-5; D not certain. The CDR3 spans 14 residues. Germline V gene data show CDR1 as MNHEY and CDR2 as SMNVEV (reference sequence). Here the CDR3 reads CASSLIGPEEIQYF. In nucleotides, the CDR3 is TGTGCCAGCAGTTTGATAGGACCCGAAGAGATCCAGTACTTC.

The table lists this clonotype with a few counts. J is TRBJ1-1 and V is TRBV4-3; D is unclear. Germline assignment: CDR1 LGHNA and CDR2 YSLEER. The CDR3 covers 14 residues. V was trimmed by 0 bases and J by 4 bases, leaving 9 bases between them. The CDR3 bases are TGCGCCAGCAGCCAAGAGGCAGAGTTCACTGAAGCTTTCTTT. Translating gives CASSQEAEFTEAFF.

The V and J genes are TRBV7-2 and TRBJ2-3; weak D call: TRBD1 (6 bases). Trimming stripped 5 bases from V and 11 bases from J, with 14 bases between. Germline CDR1 and CDR2: SGHTA and FQGNSA. This CDR3 has 12 residues. The CDR3 loop reads CASSPLGTRQYF. CDR3 sequence (DNA): TGTGCCAGCAGCCCCTTAGGGACAAGGCAGTATTTT.

The V and J genes are TRBV18 and TRBJ1-4, with D perhaps matching TRBD1 (5 bases). From germline, CDR1 is KGHSH and CDR2 LQKENI. V lost 6 bases and J 3 bases, leaving 17 bases between the germline ends. The CDR3 sequence is 16 residues long. This chain's CDR3 is CASSPEYRRANEKLFF. CDR3 bases: TGTGCCAGCTCCCCGGAGTACAGGCGGGCTAATGAAAAACTGTTTTTT.

This clonotype was counted between two and nine times. The rearrangement uses TRBV4-3 and TRBJ2-7; 7 bases agree with TRBD1. V shed 2 bases, J shed 8 bases, and the junction held 12 bases outside the gene matches. This CDR3 has 15 amino acids. In germline, CDR1 is LGHNA, CDR2 YSLEER. The CDR3, as DNA: TGCGCCAGCAGCCAAAATCGAGACAGGGTGGGCAAGCAGTACTTC. This translates into CASSQNRDRVGKQYF.

The chain has TRBV10-3 and TRBJ2-3; 7 nucleotides match TRBD1. Germline trimming cut 7 bases from V and 4 bases from J; bases unmatched to any gene: 11. The CDR3 consists of 15 residues. CDR1 is ENHRY, CDR2 SYGVKD, per germline. The CDR3 here is CAITLDRNTADTQYF. CDR3 nucleotides: TGTGCCATCACCCTGGACAGGAACACAGCAGATACGCAGTATTTT.

The chain combines TRBV5-4 with TRBJ1-3; D is unclear. Germline V lookup: CDR1 SGHNT, CDR2 YYREEE (reference sequence). V was cut by 4 bases and J by 3 bases, with 14 bases left in between. This CDR3 is 15 amino acids long. CDR3 DNA sequence: TGTGCCAGCAGCGTCATTGGCGGAAGTGGAAACACCATATATTTT. Its protein is CASSVIGGSGNTIYF. Full variable domain (remainder filled in from reference TRBV5-4 and TRBJ1-3): ETGVTQSPTHLIKTRGQQVTLRCSSQSGHNTVSWYQQALGQGPQFIFQYYREEENGRGNFPPRFSGLQFPNYSSELNVNALELDDSALYLCASSVIGGSGNTIYFGEGSWLTVV.

The chain employs TRBV27 and TRBJ2-7; either TRBD1 or TRBD2 may supply D (6 bases each). Trimming cost V 8 bases and J 6 bases, with 11 bases left between them. Germline loops: CDR1 MNHEY, CDR2 SMNVEV (reference sequence). The CDR3 length is 11 residues. The CDR3, as DNA: TGTGCCAGCCGGCGGGACACCGAGCAGTACTTC. Translation gives CASRRDTEQYF.

The chain has TRBV5-1 and TRBJ1-1; D remains ambiguous. This CDR3 is 15 amino acids long. Germline V CDR1 and CDR2: SGHRS, YFSETQ. V was pared by 1 base and J by 1 base, with 11 bases between. The CDR3 loop reads CASSLRATSNTEAFF. The CDR3, as DNA: TGCGCCAGCAGCTTGAGAGCGACATCGAACACTGAAGCTTTCTTT.

This clonotype was counted between two and nine times. The chain combines TRBV12-3 or TRBV12-4 with TRBJ2-1; a possible D gene is TRBD2 (6 bases). This CDR3 has 13 amino acids. With 6 bases removed from V and 7 bases from J, the gap between germline ends came to 13 bases. Here the CDR3 DNA reads TGTGCCAGCAGCCTGCTGGGGAGGAATGAGCAGTTCTTC. Protein: CASSLLGRNEQFF.

This clonotype was picked up one time. The V call is TRBV6-5, the J call TRBJ2-5, with TRBD1 identical over 7 bases. V lost 3 bases and J lost 2; bases outside the gene matches: 3. The CDR3 is 14 amino acids. In germline, CDR1 is MNHEY, CDR2 SVGAGI. In DNA form, the CDR3 reads TGTGCCAGCAGTTATACAGGGGTACAAGAGACCCAGTACTTC. Its translation is CASSYTGVQETQYF.

The J gene is TRBJ2-7, the V gene TRBV6-1, with TRBD2 identical over 10 bases. Trimming removed 8 bases from V and 2 bases from J; junction bases left unmatched: 9. This CDR3 spans 15 amino acids. Germline lookup yields CDR1 MNHNS and CDR2 SASEGT. The CDR3 loop is CASARVAGGTYEQYF. CDR3 bases: TGTGCCAGCGCCAGGGTAGCGGGGGGTACCTACGAGCAGTACTTC.

This clonotype has a handful of counts. The chain is built from TRBV5-1 and TRBJ2-3; D is uncertain. The germline V gene encodes CDR1 SGHRS and CDR2 YFSETQ. V lost 6 bases and J 2 bases, leaving 10 bases between the germline ends. There are 13 residues in the CDR3. CDR3 DNA: TGCGCCAGCATCGGGCAGGACACAGATACGCAGTATTTT. This gives the protein CASIGQDTDTQYF.

This clonotype came up a few times. The genes are TRBV20-1 and TRBJ1-4, with TRBD1 matching over 12 bases. CDR1 is DFQATT, CDR2 SNEGSKA, per germline (reference sequence). V shed 6 bases and J 8 bases; nucleotides not matched to a gene: 7. The length of the CDR3 is 14 residues. This chain's CDR3 is CSARDRGLGEKLFF. CDR3 coding DNA: TGCAGTGCCCGGGACAGGGGGCTGGGCGAAAAACTGTTTTTT.

This clonotype was picked up a small number of times. V is TRBV7-2 and J is TRBJ1-1, with TRBD1 as a possible D gene (5 bases). Germline values: CDR1 SGHTA, CDR2 FQGNSA. Between the trimmed V and J ends, which lost 1 base and 4 bases, there was a span of 13 bases. This CDR3 is 15 amino acids long. The CDR3 region is CASSLVPGLSTEAFF. The DNA for the CDR3 is TGTGCCAGCAGCTTAGTACCGGGACTTAGCACTGAAGCTTTCTTT. Filled out from reference TRBV7-2 and TRBJ1-1, the complete variable domain reads GAGVSQSPSNKVTEKGKDVELRCDPISGHTALYWYRQSLGQGLEFLIYFQGNSAPDKSGLPSDRFSAERTGGSVSTLTIQRTQQEDSAVYLCASSLVPGLSTEAFFGQGTRLTVV.

A few counts support this clonotype. The chain joins TRBV6-2 or TRBV6-3 to TRBJ1-5; 7 nucleotides line up with TRBD1. V lost 4 bases to trimming and J lost 3 bases; unmatched junction nucleotides: 3. Germline V gene sequence: CDR1 MNHEY, CDR2 SVGEGT. The length of the CDR3 is 14 residues. CDR3 loop: CASSWDSPNQPQHF. The CDR3 nucleotides read TGTGCCAGCAGTTGGGACAGCCCCAATCAGCCCCAGCATTTT.

CDR3 sequence: CASSLEDLRSYNSPLHF. In nucleotides, the CDR3 is TGTGCCAGCAGCTTAGAGGACTTACGCTCCTATAATTCACCCCTCCACTTT. The chain uses TRBV7-9 and TRBJ1-6; D gene ambiguous. The germline V gene has CDR1 SEHNR and CDR2 FQNEAQ (reference sequence). The ends were cut back, 1 base at V and 0 bases at J, with 10 bases in the middle. The CDR3 is 17 residues long.

V and J are TRBV5-1 and TRBJ2-5, with D perhaps given as TRBD1 or TRBD2 (5 bases each). V was clipped by 1 base and J by 3 bases, with 7 bases between them. CDR3 length equals 13 residues. Germline CDR1 SGHRS, CDR2 YFSETQ. The CDR3 region is CASSLRGEETQYF. CDR3 DNA sequence: TGCGCCAGCAGCTTGAGGGGAGAAGAGACCCAGTACTTC. Supplemented by reference TRBV5-1 and TRBJ2-5, the full variable domain reads KAGVTQTPRYLIKTRGQQVTLSCSPISGHRSVSWYQQTPGQGLQFLFEYFSETQRNKGNFPGRFSGRQFSNSRSEMNVSTLELGDSALYLCASSLRGEETQYFGPGTRLLVL.

This clonotype was picked up a small number of times. The chain uses TRBV10-3 and TRBJ1-5; 10 bases align to TRBD1. After removal of 3 bases from V and 4 bases from J, the junction contained 3 bases not matched to a gene. This CDR3 has 15 residues. The germline CDR1 and CDR2 sequences are ENHRY and SYGVKD. CDR3 nucleotides: TGTGCCATCAGTGATGTGGGACAGGGGAATCAGCCCCAGCATTTT. This gives the protein CAISDVGQGNQPQHF.

CDR3 sequence (DNA): TGCAGTGCTAGAGATAGGAGGGAAGCCAAAAACATTCAGTACTTC. Its translation: CSARDRREAKNIQYF. V is TRBV20-1 and J is TRBJ2-4; the D gene is possibly TRBD2 (6 bases). CDR3 length: 15 amino acids. Germline V gives CDR1 DFQATT, CDR2 SNEGSKA (reference sequence). Deletions cut 0 bases from V and 0 bases from J, with 9 bases between.

This clonotype has only one observation. The gene calls are TRBV14 and TRBJ1-6; D gene ambiguous. Trimming took 5 bases from V and 7 from J, leaving 12 bases between them. The germline CDR1 and CDR2 sequences are SGHDN and FVKESK. The CDR3 is 14 residues long. DNA of the CDR3: TGTGCCAGCAGCTCTTTTCGGACGAATTCACCCCTCCACTTT. Translated, it gives CASSSFRTNSPLHF.